This T cell receptor beta chain was sequenced for a study of T cell repertoires in cytomegalovirus infection. Overall study: It can be stated that public TCR beta signatures indicated CMV infection as well as a matching HLA type.

This clonotype appeared a few times. Its target is unknown. Each CDR3 protein gets one entry after TCRdb re-called the reads with MiXCR. The data hold 450,000 to 550,000 distinct CDR3 sequences, with 16% observed a single time. The CDR3 is 15 residues long. V lost 4 bases to trimming and J lost 0 bases, with 14 bases between them. Germline loops: CDR1 SGHNT, CDR2 YYREEE (reference sequence). Overall study findings and caveats: Public TCR beta family frequency separated CMV-and-HLA carriers, including in an independent cohort. Clonotypes of TCR beta that were HLA-C-restricted and CMV-specific dominated the ex vivo response.

The receptor was isolated from a human donor in good health (CMV status not recorded). Some clones in this sample may be carry-over from other donors' samples. The chain uses TRBV5-4 and TRBJ2-7; either TRBD1 or TRBD2 may fit D (5 bases each). Sequencing input: CD8+ T cells from PBMCs. CDR3 nucleotide sequence: TGTGCCAGCAGCCTGAGATGGGGGAGCTCCTACGAGCAGTACTTC. Protein sequence: CASSLRWGSSYEQYF.